The rows below give T cell receptor beta chains drawn from one sample of a study of CD8 T cells in Susac syndrome. TCRdb reprocessed the immunoSEQ multiplex PCR reads via MiXCR and lists one record per CDR3 protein. Here the sample spans a few hundred thousand distinct CDR3 sequences, 90% to 95% being singletons. The material sequenced was CD8+ T cells from PBMCs. The source of these receptors is a human donor with multiple sclerosis. CDR3s include the opening cysteine and the closing phenylalanine or tryptophan. The D gene is left open where the match is weak. Clone size, where shown, is once, few, many, or a class for clones that have expanded.

CDR3nt,CDR3aa,d_gene,len,v_gene,j_gene,abundance
TGCGCCAGCAGTCAGCCGATCCGGACAGCTATGTACCAAGAGACCCAGTACTTC,CASSQPIRTAMYQETQYF,-,18,TRBV23-1,TRBJ2-5,-
TGTGCCAGCAGCCACGGCGGCACAGATACGCAGTATTTT,CASSHGGTDTQYF,-,13,TRBV6-5,TRBJ2-3,-
TGTGCCACCAGCAACTCCCCCTACGAGCAGTACTTC,CATSNSPYEQYF,-,12,TRBV15,TRBJ2-7,-
TGCGCCAGCAGCCAAGATGCGGGAGGCGGCAATGAGCAGTTCTTC,CASSQDAGGGNEQFF,TRBD2,15,TRBV4-3,TRBJ2-1,-
TGTGCCAGCAGCCCAGGGAGCCCTGAAGCTTTCTTT,CASSPGSPEAFF,-,12,TRBV11-2,TRBJ1-1,once
TGTGCCACCAGCAGAGATCCCTTGACAGGCGATGGCTACACCTTC,CATSRDPLTGDGYTF,-,15,TRBV15,TRBJ1-2,-
TGTGCCAGCAGCCGCCGGGGACTAGCGGGAGAGACCCAGTACTTC,CASSRRGLAGETQYF,TRBD2,15,TRBV3-1,TRBJ2-5,-
TGTGCCAGCAGTGACTATGAAGGGACCCAGTACTTC,CASSDYEGTQYF,-,12,TRBV6-4,TRBJ2-5,-
TGTGCCACCAGCCCCGGGACTAGCGGCTTGGAGCTGTTTTTT,CATSPGTSGLELFF,TRBD2,14,TRBV15,TRBJ2-2,-
TGCAGCGTTGGGGAGGACAATGAGCAGTTCTTC,CSVGEDNEQFF,-,11,TRBV29-1,TRBJ2-1,-
TGCACCAGCAGTCAGAGGACTAGCGGCTCCTACGAGCAGTACTTC,CTSSQRTSGSYEQYF,-,15,TRBV1,TRBJ2-7,once
TGTGCCAGCAGTTACGGTAGCGGGGTAAATGAGCAGTTCTTC,CASSYGSGVNEQFF,TRBD2,14,TRBV6-5,TRBJ2-1,-
TGCGCCAGCAGACAGGGGACCTACTCCAACACCGGGGAGCTGTTTTTT,CASRQGTYSNTGELFF,TRBD1,16,TRBV4-3,TRBJ2-2,once
TGTGCCAGCAGCGTAGAGTCCTGGCGGGAGGGCCCTGACAATGAGCAGTTCTTC,CASSVESWREGPDNEQFF,TRBD2,18,TRBV9,TRBJ2-1,-
TGTGCCACCAGTGATATCAAGGGGGCGCGGGATGAGCAGTTCTTC,CATSDIKGARDEQFF,TRBD1,15,TRBV24-1,TRBJ2-1,-
TGTGCCAGTAGTTATATGCCGGCCGGCAATGAGCAGTTCTTC,CASSYMPAGNEQFF,-,14,TRBV19,TRBJ2-1,-
TGCGCCAGCAGGGCATGGACAGGGACATGTTCCTACAATGAGCAGTTCTTC,CASRAWTGTCSYNEQFF,TRBD1,17,TRBV23-1,TRBJ2-1,-